The source of this TCR beta chain is a study of blood T cell repertoires in COVID-19. Whole-study context: COVID-19 samples from acute and convalescent phases originated in the United States, Italy and Spain.

In the authors' methods: It was from reference gene primer amplification that nucleated cell counts were estimated. Only in-frame clones appear in the TCRdb table, and some are missing; sequencing was by immunoSEQ multiplex PCR. The V and J calls and clone size were taken over from that table, and D and trimming were inferred from the DNA. The sample carries approximately 280,000 clones, just under 90% recorded once. This clone was seen just once. The participants were between roughly 18 and 90 years old and came from about two dozen US areas. Self-reported history from a screening survey and questionnaire set each donor's cohort. The CDR3 is made up of 11 amino acids. Trimming cost V 6 bases and J 7 bases, with 7 bases left between them.

Sequenced: PBMCs or T cells enriched from blood (not recorded which). The TCR comes from a woman aged 55-69 years who had recovered from COVID-19. V is TRBV12-3 or TRBV12-4 and J is TRBJ2-1, with a weak D call TRBD2 (5 bases). Written as DNA, the CDR3 is TGTGCCAGCAGGGAGCGGAATGAGCAGTTCTTC. It specifies CASRERNEQFF.